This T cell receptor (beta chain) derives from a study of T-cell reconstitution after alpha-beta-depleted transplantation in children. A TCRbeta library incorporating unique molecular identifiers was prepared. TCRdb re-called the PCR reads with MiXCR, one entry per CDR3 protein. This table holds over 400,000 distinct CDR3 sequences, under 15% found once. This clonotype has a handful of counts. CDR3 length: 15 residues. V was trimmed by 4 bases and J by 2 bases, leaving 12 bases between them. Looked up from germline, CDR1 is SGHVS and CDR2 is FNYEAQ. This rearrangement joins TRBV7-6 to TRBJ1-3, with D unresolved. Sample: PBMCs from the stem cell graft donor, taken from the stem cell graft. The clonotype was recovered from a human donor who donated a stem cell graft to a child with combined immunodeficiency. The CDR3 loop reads CASSSTLPTGNTIYF. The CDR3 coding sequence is TGTGCCAGCAGCTCAACACTACCGACTGGAAACACCATATATTTT.